Below are 8 T cell receptor beta chains sequenced from a single sample in a study of T cell repertoires in ileal Crohn's disease. This table comes from immunoSEQ multiplex PCR, and its TCRdb copy is limited to in-frame clones, with some not included. The table has fewer than 7,000 clones, roughly three quarters seen once; the top ten hold about 2.7%. The sequenced sample consisted of ileal tissue. These receptors were obtained from an adult with Crohn's disease.

Comment on this clone: At the DNA level, this CDR3 is encoded by other sequences in the same sample as well. V and J are TRBV19 and TRBJ2-1; 9 positions match TRBD1. This CDR3 region has 15 residues. Germline V gene sequence: CDR1 LNHDA, CDR2 SQIVND (reference sequence). The trim removed 4 bases at V and 2 bases at J, leaving 3 bases unmatched. The CDR3 region is CASSKGQGPYNEQFF. DNA of the CDR3: TGTGCCAGTAGTAAGGGACAGGGCCCCTACAATGAGCAGTTCTTC. The whole variable domain, remainder taken from reference TRBV19 and TRBJ2-1, is DGGITQSPKYLFRKEGQNVTLSCEQNLNHDAMYWYRQDPGQGLRLIYYSQIVNDFQKGDIAEGYSVSREKKESFPLTVTSAQKNPTAFYLCASSKGQGPYNEQFFGPGTRLTVL.

The chain has TRBV6-6 and TRBJ2-1; TRBD2 matches at 11 bases. V lost 2 bases to trimming and J lost 6 bases; unmatched junction nucleotides: 3. Germline V CDR1 and CDR2: MNHNY, SVGAGI (reference sequence). This CDR3 spans 15 amino acids. In DNA, the CDR3 is TGTGCCAGCAGTTACGAGCTAGCGGGGGGCAATGAGCAGTTCTTC. Amino acid sequence: CASSYELAGGNEQFF.

This clone was observed a few times. V usage is TRBV7-9 and J usage is TRBJ2-3; D uncertain. From germline, CDR1 is SEHNR and CDR2 FQNEAQ (reference sequence). V was shortened by 1 base and J by 2 bases, with 10 bases between the two germline ends. This CDR3 spans 15 amino acids. CDR3 in DNA: TGTGCCAGCAGCTTAGTTGTGGGCCCCACAGATACGCAGTATTTT. Its protein is CASSLVVGPTDTQYF.

This rearrangement joins TRBV5-4 to TRBJ1-1; no reliable D call. The germline CDR1 and CDR2 sequences are SGHNT and YYREEE (reference sequence). This CDR3 region has 14 residues. Trimming stripped 7 bases from V and 1 base from J, with 14 bases between. The CDR3 loop reads CASGKEQTNTEAFF. The DNA for the CDR3 is TGTGCCAGCGGAAAGGAACAGACGAACACTGAAGCTTTCTTT.

V and J are TRBV11-2 and TRBJ1-5; TRBD1 might be the D (6 bases). In germline, CDR1 is SGHAT, CDR2 FQNNGV. The V gene lost 1 base and the J gene lost 2 bases, with 9 bases spanning the gap. The CDR3 sequence is 15 residues long. The CDR3 DNA reads as TGTGCCAGCAGCTTAGGCAGGGGTGGCAATCAGCCCCAGCATTTT. Translated, it gives CASSLGRGGNQPQHF.

V usage is TRBV6-5 and J usage is TRBJ2-7, with no clear D. Per the germline V gene, CDR1 is MNHEY and CDR2 is SVGAGI. V lost 4 bases and J 2 bases, leaving 9 bases between the germline ends. The CDR3 consists of 13 residues. DNA of the CDR3: TGTGCCAGCAGTTCCGCCAGGCCCTACGAGCAGTACTTC. Its protein product is CASSSARPYEQYF.

In this sample, this clone turned up a few times. The gene calls are TRBV4-1 and TRBJ2-5; 9 bases map to TRBD1. The CDR3 consists of 16 residues. The V gene end was trimmed by 3 bases and the J gene end by 4 bases; junction bases not matched to a gene: 9. Germline V CDR1 and CDR2: MGHRA, YSYEKL. CDR3 DNA sequence: TGCGCCAGCAGCCACAGGACAGGGGTATTTGGAGAGACCCAGTACTTC. This sequence encodes CASSHRTGVFGETQYF.

The chain recombines TRBV6-5 with TRBJ2-7; D not certain. Trimming took off 2 bases at V and 6 bases at J, with 14 bases between the two ends. The CDR3 extends over 14 amino acids. Per the germline V gene, CDR1 is MNHEY and CDR2 is SVGAGI. CDR3 bases: TGTGCCAGCAGTTACCCCGGCGGTTTGGGCGAGCAGTACTTC. The encoded protein is CASSYPGGLGEQYF.